The entry below describes one TCR beta chain. The data were obtained in a study of blood T cell repertoires in COVID-19. Overall study: Researchers got acute and convalescent COVID-19 samples from the United States, Italy and Spain. Sample material is recorded as cDNA or gDNA derived from T cells, B-cell-depleted T cells, or PBMCs.

Authors' analysis steps: From reference gene primer amplification, estimates of nucleated cell counts were derived. Some clones are missing from TCRdb's copy, which holds only in-frame ones; the method was immunoSEQ multiplex PCR. Clone size and V and J calls were adopted from that table, with D and trimming inferred from the DNA. The table lists more than 85,000 clones, about 80% of them singletons. Sequences were obtained from peripheral blood. The TCR sequence derives from an elderly man with acute or convalescent COVID-19.

CDR3 in DNA: TGTGCCAGTAGATTAAGGGGTTCCTACAATGAGCAGTTCTTC. Protein sequence: CASRLRGSYNEQFF. This sequence joins TRBV19 and TRBJ2-1; perhaps TRBD1 as D (5 bases). The germline gives CDR1 LNHDA, CDR2 SQIVND (reference sequence). This CDR3 region has 14 residues. The V end was cut by 6 bases, the J end by 1 base, with 10 bases between.